Listed below are T cell receptor beta chains from one sample, sequenced in a study of blood T cell repertoires in COVID-19. Profiling relied on immunoSEQ multiplex PCR, and the TCRdb table lists in-frame clones only, not all of them. Among 200,000 to 300,000 clones listed, nearly 95% were seen once. Input material: peripheral blood. These receptors were taken from a man aged 30 to 39 with COVID-19, enrolled during active disease. CDR3s include the opening cysteine and the closing phenylalanine or tryptophan. Each record gives: clone size, V gene, J gene, D gene, CDR3 protein, CDR3 DNA. A D gene is named only where the DNA matches it firmly. Some rows have no size entry. The others give once, few or many, or a class for an expanded clone.

clone size: -
V gene: TRBV9
J gene: TRBJ1-6
D gene: -
CDR3 protein: CASSVAYIDNSPLHF
CDR3 DNA: TGTGCCAGCAGCGTAGCGTACATTGATAATTCACCCCTCCACTTT

clone size: few
V gene: TRBV11-2
J gene: TRBJ2-7
D gene: -
CDR3 protein: CASSFAGRSYEQYF
CDR3 DNA: TGTGCCAGCAGCTTCGCGGGACGGTCCTACGAGCAGTACTTC

clone size: -
V gene: TRBV29-1
J gene: TRBJ2-3
D gene: TRBD2
CDR3 protein: CSVGTSGFTDTQYF
CDR3 DNA: TGCAGCGTTGGGACTAGCGGTTTCACAGATACGCAGTATTTT

clone size: few
V gene: TRBV6-1
J gene: TRBJ2-1
D gene: -
CDR3 protein: CASSEGAGHYNEQFF
CDR3 DNA: TGTGCCAGCAGTGAAGGCGCGGGGCACTACAATGAGCAGTTCTTC

clone size: -
V gene: TRBV5-1
J gene: TRBJ1-1
D gene: TRBD1
CDR3 protein: CASSRDRDTNTEAFF
CDR3 DNA: TGCGCCAGCAGCAGGGACAGGGACACTAACACTGAAGCTTTCTTT

clone size: -
V gene: TRBV2
J gene: TRBJ1-1
D gene: -
CDR3 protein: CASSRAGEGGAFF
CDR3 DNA: TGTGCCAGCAGCCGCGCCGGAGAGGGAGGAGCTTTCTTT

clone size: -
V gene: TRBV27
J gene: TRBJ1-2
D gene: -
CDR3 protein: CASSWGRVNGNYGYTF
CDR3 DNA: TGTGCCAGCAGTTGGGGCAGGGTCAACGGTAACTATGGCTACACCTTC

clone size: -
V gene: TRBV30
J gene: TRBJ1-2
D gene: TRBD1
CDR3 protein: CAWSAAGGRSFRGYTF
CDR3 DNA: TGTGCCTGGAGTGCCGCAGGGGGCAGGAGTTTTAGGGGCTACACCTTC

clone size: -
V gene: TRBV27
J gene: TRBJ1-1
D gene: -
CDR3 protein: CASSLKVAAGAMNTEAFF
CDR3 DNA: TGTGCCAGCAGTTTAAAGGTTGCAGCGGGGGCTATGAACACTGAAGCTTTCTTT

clone size: -
V gene: TRBV6-5
J gene: TRBJ1-2
D gene: -
CDR3 protein: CASSLEGNYGYTF
CDR3 DNA: TGTGCCAGCAGTTTGGAGGGAAACTATGGCTACACCTTC

clone size: -
V gene: TRBV3-1/TRBV3-2
J gene: TRBJ1-1
D gene: TRBD1
CDR3 protein: CASSPPTGKGAEAFF
CDR3 DNA: TGTGCCAGCAGCCCACCGACAGGGAAGGGCGCTGAAGCTTTCTTT

clone size: -
V gene: TRBV2
J gene: TRBJ1-3
D gene: -
CDR3 protein: CASTAQGFSGNTIYF
CDR3 DNA: TGTGCCAGCACCGCTCAGGGGTTCTCTGGAAACACCATATATTTT

clone size: -
V gene: TRBV5-5
J gene: TRBJ2-1
D gene: -
CDR3 protein: CASSLARFSEQFF
CDR3 DNA: TGTGCCAGCAGCTTGGCCCGGTTTAGTGAGCAGTTCTTC

clone size: once
V gene: TRBV7-9
J gene: TRBJ2-5
D gene: -
CDR3 protein: CASSYRRETQYF
CDR3 DNA: TGTGCCAGCAGCTATCGCCGGGAGACCCAGTACTTC

clone size: -
V gene: TRBV12-1
J gene: TRBJ2-3
D gene: -
CDR3 protein: CASSGRTVLRTDTQYF
CDR3 DNA: TGTGCCAGCAGCGGCCGGACAGTTCTACGCACAGATACGCAGTATTTT

clone size: -
V gene: TRBV19
J gene: TRBJ1-1
D gene: -
CDR3 protein: CASSTPPLGGAEAFF
CDR3 DNA: TGTGCCAGTAGTACCCCACCGCTGGGGGGGGCTGAAGCTTTCTTT

clone size: few
V gene: TRBV7-3
J gene: TRBJ2-3
D gene: TRBD1
CDR3 protein: CASSLTGARTDTQYF
CDR3 DNA: TGTGCCAGCAGCCTAACAGGGGCCCGCACAGATACGCAGTATTTT

clone size: -
V gene: TRBV5-1
J gene: TRBJ1-2
D gene: TRBD1
CDR3 protein: CASSLAGRDSPVYGYTF
CDR3 DNA: TGCGCCAGCAGCTTGGCCGGTCGGGACAGTCCCGTCTATGGCTACACCTTC

clone size: -
V gene: TRBV28
J gene: TRBJ2-1
D gene: TRBD2
CDR3 protein: CASSLFRSGLAGRSTNEQFF
CDR3 DNA: TGTGCCAGCAGTTTGTTTCGCTCTGGACTAGCGGGGCGAAGTACCAATGAGCAGTTCTTC